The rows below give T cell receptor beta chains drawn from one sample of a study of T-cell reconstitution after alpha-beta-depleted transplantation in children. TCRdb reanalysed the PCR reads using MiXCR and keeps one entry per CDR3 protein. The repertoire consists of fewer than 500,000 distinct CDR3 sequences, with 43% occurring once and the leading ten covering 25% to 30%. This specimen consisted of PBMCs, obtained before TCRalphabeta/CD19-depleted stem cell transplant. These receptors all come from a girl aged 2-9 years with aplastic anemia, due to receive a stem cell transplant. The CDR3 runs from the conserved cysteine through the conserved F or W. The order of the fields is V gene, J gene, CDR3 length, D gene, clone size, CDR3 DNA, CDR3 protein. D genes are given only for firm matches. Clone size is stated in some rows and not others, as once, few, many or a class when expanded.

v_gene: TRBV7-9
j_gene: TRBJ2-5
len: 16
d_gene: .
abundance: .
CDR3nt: TGTGCCAGCAGCCCCGTTGGAGGGGGGCCCGAATTGGCCCAGTACTTC
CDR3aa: CASSPVGGGPELAQYF

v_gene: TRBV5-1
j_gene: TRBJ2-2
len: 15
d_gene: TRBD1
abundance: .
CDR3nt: TGCGCCAGCAGCGGGACAGGTAGATCGGCCGGGGAGCTGTTTTTT
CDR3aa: CASSGTGRSAGELFF

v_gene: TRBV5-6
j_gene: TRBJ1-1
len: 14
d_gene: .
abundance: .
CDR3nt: TGTGCCAGCAGCCCGCTCCAGGGTTGGACTGAAGCTTTCTTT
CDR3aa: CASSPLQGWTEAFF

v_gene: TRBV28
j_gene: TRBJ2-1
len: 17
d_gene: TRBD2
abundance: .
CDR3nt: TGTGCCAGCAGTTTATCCCCCCGACTAGCGGCGGACAATGAGCAGTTCTTC
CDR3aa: CASSLSPRLAADNEQFF

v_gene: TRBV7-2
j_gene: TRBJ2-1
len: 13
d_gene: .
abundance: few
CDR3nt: TGTGCCAGCAGCTTAGCCCCGGTCTGGGGGCAGTTCTTC
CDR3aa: CASSLAPVWGQFF

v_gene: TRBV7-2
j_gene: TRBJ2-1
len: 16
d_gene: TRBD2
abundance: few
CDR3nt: TGTGCCAGCAGCTTAGGTTCCCTAGCGGGAGGCCATGAGCAGTTCTTC
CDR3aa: CASSLGSLAGGHEQFF

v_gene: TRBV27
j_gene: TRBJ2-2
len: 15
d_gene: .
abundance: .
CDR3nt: TGTGCCAGCAGTTTTCTGATTTCGAACACCGGGGAGCTGTTTTTT
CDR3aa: CASSFLISNTGELFF

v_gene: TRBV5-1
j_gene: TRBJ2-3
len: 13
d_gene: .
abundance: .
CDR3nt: TGCGCCAGCAGCTCACCGTCAGCAGATACGCAGTATTTT
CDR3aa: CASSSPSADTQYF

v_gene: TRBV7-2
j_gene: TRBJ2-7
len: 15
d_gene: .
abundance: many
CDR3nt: TGTGCCAGCAGCTACTCTAGGCTGAGCTCCTACGAGCAGTACTTC
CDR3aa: CASSYSRLSSYEQYF

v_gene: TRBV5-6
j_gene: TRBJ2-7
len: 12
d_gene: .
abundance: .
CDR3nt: TGTGCCAGCAGCTTTTTGGGGCGGGAGCAGTACTTC
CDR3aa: CASSFLGREQYF